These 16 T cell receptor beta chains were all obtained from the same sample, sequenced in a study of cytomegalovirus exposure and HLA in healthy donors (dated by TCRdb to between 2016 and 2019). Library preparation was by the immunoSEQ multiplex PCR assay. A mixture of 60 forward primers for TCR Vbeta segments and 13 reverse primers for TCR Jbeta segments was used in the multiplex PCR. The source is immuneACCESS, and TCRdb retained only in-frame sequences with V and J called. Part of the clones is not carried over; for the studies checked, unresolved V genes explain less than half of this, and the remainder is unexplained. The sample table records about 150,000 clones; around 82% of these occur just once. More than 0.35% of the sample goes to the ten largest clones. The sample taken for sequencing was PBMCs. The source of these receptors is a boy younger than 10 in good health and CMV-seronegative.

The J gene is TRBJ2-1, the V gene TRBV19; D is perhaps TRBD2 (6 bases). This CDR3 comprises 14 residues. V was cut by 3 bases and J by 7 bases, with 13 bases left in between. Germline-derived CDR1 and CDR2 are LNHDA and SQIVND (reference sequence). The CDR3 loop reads CASSIQRVINEQFF. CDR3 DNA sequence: TGTGCCAGTAGTATCCAGCGGGTAATAAATGAGCAGTTCTTC.

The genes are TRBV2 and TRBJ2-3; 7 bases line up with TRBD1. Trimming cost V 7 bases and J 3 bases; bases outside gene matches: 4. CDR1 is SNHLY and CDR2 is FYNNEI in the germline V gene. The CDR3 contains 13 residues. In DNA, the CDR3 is TGTGCCAGCAATAACAGGGGAACAGATACGCAGTATTTT. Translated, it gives CASNNRGTDTQYF. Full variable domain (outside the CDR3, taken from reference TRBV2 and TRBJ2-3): EPEVTQTPSHQVTQMGQEVILRCVPISNHLYFYWYRQILGQKVEFLVSFYNNEISEKSEIFDDQFSVERPDGSNFTLKIRSTKLEDSAMYFCASNNRGTDTQYFGPGTRLTVL.

DNA of the CDR3: TGCGCCAGCAGCCAACCCCTGGCGGGCAATCAGCCCCAGCATTTT. This sequence encodes CASSQPLAGNQPQHF. The V gene is TRBV4-1, the J gene TRBJ1-5; D unresolved. CDR1 and CDR2 (germline): MGHRA, YSYEKL. V was pared by 2 bases and J by 2 bases, with 10 bases between. This CDR3 region has 15 residues.

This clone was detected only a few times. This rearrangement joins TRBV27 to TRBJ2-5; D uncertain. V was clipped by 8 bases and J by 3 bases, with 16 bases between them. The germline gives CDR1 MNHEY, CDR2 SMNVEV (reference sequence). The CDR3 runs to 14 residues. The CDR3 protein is CASGQTAREETQYF. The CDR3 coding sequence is TGTGCCAGCGGTCAAACGGCCCGGGAAGAGACCCAGTACTTC.

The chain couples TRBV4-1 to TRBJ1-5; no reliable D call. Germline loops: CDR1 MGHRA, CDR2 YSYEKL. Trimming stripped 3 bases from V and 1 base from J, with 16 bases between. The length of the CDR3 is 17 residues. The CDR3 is CASSQEAGPASNQPQHF. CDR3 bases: TGCGCCAGCAGCCAGGAGGCCGGCCCCGCCAGCAATCAGCCCCAGCATTTT.

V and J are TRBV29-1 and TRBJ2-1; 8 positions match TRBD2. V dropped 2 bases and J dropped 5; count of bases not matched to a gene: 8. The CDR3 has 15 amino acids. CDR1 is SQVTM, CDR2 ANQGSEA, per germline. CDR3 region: CSVEYRVTSDNEQFF. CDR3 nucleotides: TGCAGCGTTGAATATAGGGTGACTAGCGACAATGAGCAGTTCTTC.

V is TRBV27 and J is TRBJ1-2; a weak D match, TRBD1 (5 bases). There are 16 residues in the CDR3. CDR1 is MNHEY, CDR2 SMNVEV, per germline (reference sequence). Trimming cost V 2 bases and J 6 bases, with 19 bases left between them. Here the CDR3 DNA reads TGTGCCAGCAGTTTAACCGCCTGGGGGGGGTCGGATGGCTACACCTTC. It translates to CASSLTAWGGSDGYTF.

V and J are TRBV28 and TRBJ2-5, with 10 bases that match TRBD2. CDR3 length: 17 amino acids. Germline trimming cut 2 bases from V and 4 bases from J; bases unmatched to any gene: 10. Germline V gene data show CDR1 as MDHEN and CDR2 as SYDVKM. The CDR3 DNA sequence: TGTGCCAGCAGTTTACTAGCGGGAGACGGTATGGTAGAGACCCAGTACTTC. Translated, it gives CASSLLAGDGMVETQYF.

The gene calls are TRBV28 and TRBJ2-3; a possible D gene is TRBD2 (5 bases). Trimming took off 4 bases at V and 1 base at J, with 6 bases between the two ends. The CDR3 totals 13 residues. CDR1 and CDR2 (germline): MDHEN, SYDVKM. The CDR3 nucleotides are TGTGCCAGCAGTTCCGGGGGCACAGATACGCAGTATTTT. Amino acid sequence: CASSSGGTDTQYF.

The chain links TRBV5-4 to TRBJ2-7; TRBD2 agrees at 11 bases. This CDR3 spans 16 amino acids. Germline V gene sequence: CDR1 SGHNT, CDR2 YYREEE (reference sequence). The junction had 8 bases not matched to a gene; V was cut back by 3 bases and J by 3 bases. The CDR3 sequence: CASSSHTSGRDYEQYF. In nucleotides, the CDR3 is TGTGCCAGCAGCTCCCATACTAGCGGGAGAGACTACGAGCAGTACTTC.

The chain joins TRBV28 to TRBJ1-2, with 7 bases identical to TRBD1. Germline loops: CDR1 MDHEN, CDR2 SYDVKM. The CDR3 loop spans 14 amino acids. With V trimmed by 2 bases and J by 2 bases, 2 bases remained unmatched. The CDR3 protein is CASSLRGPNYGYTF. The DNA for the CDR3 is TGTGCCAGCAGTTTAAGGGGGCCGAACTATGGCTACACCTTC.

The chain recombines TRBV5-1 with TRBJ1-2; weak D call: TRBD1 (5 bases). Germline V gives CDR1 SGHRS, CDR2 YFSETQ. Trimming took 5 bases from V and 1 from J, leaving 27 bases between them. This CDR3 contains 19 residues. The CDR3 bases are TGCGCCAGCAGTCACGAAGCGACAGACACAAGATATTTTAACTATGGCTACACCTTC. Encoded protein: CASSHEATDTRYFNYGYTF.

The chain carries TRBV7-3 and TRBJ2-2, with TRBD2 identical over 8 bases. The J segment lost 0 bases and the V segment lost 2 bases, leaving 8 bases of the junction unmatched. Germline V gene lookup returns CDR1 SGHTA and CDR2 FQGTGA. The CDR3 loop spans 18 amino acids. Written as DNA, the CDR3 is TGTGCCAGCAGCTTAGATCGGGAGGGCCGAGCGAACACCGGGGAGCTGTTTTTT. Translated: CASSLDREGRANTGELFF.

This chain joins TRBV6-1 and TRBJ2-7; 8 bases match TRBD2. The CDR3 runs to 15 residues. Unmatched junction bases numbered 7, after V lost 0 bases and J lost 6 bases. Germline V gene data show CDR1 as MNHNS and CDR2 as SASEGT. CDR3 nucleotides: TGTGCCAGCAGTGAAGCCGCAGCGGGAGTAGGCGAGCAGTACTTC. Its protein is CASSEAAAGVGEQYF.

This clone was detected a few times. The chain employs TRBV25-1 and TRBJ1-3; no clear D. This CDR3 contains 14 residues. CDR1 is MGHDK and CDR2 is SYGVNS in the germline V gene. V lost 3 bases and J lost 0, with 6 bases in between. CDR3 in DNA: TGTGCCAGCAGTGAGTGGGCCTCTGGAAACACCATATATTTT. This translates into CASSEWASGNTIYF.

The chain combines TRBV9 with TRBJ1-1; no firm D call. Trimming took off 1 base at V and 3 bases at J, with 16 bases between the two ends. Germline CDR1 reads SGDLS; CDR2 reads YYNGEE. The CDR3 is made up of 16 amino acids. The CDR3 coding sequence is TGTGCCAGCAGCGTAAGAGGCTCTCACGGGGACACTGAAGCTTTCTTT. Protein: CASSVRGSHGDTEAFF. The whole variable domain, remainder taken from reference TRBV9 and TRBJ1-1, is DSGVTQTPKHLITATGQRVTLRCSPRSGDLSVYWYQQSLDQGLQFLIQYYNGEERAKGNILERFSAQQFPDLHSELNLSSLELGDSALYFCASSVRGSHGDTEAFFGQGTRLTVV.